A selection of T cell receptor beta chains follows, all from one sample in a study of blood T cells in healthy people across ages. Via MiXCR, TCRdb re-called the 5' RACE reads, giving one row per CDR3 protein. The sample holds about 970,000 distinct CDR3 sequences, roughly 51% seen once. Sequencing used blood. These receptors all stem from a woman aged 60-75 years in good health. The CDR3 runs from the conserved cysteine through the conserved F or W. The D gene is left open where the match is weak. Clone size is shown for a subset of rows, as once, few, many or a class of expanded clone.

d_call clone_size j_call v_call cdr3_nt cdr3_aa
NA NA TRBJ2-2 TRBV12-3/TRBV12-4 TGTGCCAGCAGTTTGTCCCGGGCGGGCGGGGAGCTGTTTTTT CASSLSRAGGELFF
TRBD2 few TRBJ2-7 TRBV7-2 TGTGCCAGCAGCAGGACTAGCAAAAGAGTCTCCTACGAGCAGTACTTC CASSRTSKRVSYEQYF
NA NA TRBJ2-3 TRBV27 TGTGCCAGCAGTTTAGACCCACTTACAGATACGCAGTATTTT CASSLDPLTDTQYF
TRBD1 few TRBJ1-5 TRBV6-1 TGTGCCAGCAGTGCATACAGGGGGAGCAATCAGCCCCAGCATTTT CASSAYRGSNQPQHF
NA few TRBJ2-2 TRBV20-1 TGCAGTGTATCCGGGACGAACACCGGGGAGCTGTTTTTT CSVSGTNTGELFF
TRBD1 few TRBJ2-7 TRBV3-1 TGTGCCAGCAGCACTCAGACAGGGACCTACGAGCAGTACTTC CASSTQTGTYEQYF
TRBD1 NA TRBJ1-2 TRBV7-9 TGTGCCAGCAGCTTAGTGAGTTACCGGGACAGCCCGTTCTATGGCTACACCTTC CASSLVSYRDSPFYGYTF
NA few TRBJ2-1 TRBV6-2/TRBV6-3 TGTGCCAGCAGACGACTGGGGGAGCAGTTCTTC CASRRLGEQFF
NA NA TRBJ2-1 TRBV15 TGTGCCACCAGCCCGGGAAACGTCTACAATGAGCAGTTCTTC CATSPGNVYNEQFF
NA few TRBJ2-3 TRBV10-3 TGTGCCATCAGCACTACAGATACGCAGTATTTT CAISTTDTQYF
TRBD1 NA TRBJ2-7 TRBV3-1 TGTGCCAGCAGCCCACGCGGACAGGGGATCCACGAGCAGTACTTC CASSPRGQGIHEQYF
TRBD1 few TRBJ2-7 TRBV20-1 TGCAGTGCTTCCCCAGCCGGGACAGGGGAATTCCCCGACGAGCAGTACTTC CSASPAGTGEFPDEQYF
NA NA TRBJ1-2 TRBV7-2 TGTGCCAGCAGCTTAGGGCAGCAGGGCGGCTACACCTTC CASSLGQQGGYTF
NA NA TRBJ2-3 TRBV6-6 TGTGCTACGGGGGGACAGGCAGATACGCAGTATTTT CATGGQADTQYF
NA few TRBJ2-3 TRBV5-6 TGTGCCAGCAGCTTCCGGGGTGCCACAGATACGCAGTATTTT CASSFRGATDTQYF
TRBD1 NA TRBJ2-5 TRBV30 TGTGCCTGGCGGGACAGGGGACAAGAGACCCAGTACTTC CAWRDRGQETQYF
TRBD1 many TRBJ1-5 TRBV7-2 TGTGCCAGCAGCTTTCGGACAGGGGGCGATCAGCCCCAGCATTTT CASSFRTGGDQPQHF
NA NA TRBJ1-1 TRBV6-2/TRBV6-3 TGTGCCAGCATCCCATTGCGGGGCGCGGGGACTGAAGCTTTCTTT CASIPLRGAGTEAFF
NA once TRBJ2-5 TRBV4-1 TGCGCCAGCAGCCAGGGACCGATCCAAGAGACCCAGTACTTC CASSQGPIQETQYF
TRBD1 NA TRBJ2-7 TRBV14 TGTGCCAGCAGCCAATACTACGCCGGGACAGGACTGTGCGAGCAGTACTTC CASSQYYAGTGLCEQYF
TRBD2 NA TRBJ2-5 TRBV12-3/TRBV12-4 TGTGCCAGCAGTTTGCGCCCGACTAGCGGTCAAGAGACCCAGTACTTC CASSLRPTSGQETQYF
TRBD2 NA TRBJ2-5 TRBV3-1 TGTGCCAGCAGCCGTCTTAGCGGGAGGGCCAGGCAAGAGACCCAGTACTTC CASSRLSGRARQETQYF
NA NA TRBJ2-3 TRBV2 TGTGCCAGCGCGCGGGCAACTAGCACAGATACGCAGTATTTT CASARATSTDTQYF
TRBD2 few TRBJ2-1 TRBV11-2 TGTGCCAGCAGCTCACGGGGACTAGCGGGGGATGAGCAGTTCTTC CASSSRGLAGDEQFF
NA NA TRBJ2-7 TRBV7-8 TGTGCCAGCAGCTTCTACCGGCAACAGAGATTAAGCTCCTACGAGCAGTACTTC CASSFYRQQRLSSYEQYF
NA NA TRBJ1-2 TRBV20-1 TGCAGTGCTAGAGTCCGGGGCGGGAGCTATGGCTACACCTTC CSARVRGGSYGYTF
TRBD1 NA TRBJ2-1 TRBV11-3 TGTGCCAGCAGCTTAAGCGGACAGGTTTACAATGAGCAGTTCTTC CASSLSGQVYNEQFF
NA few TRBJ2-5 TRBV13 TGTGCCAGCAGCTTCTTCCTAGGGCTAGCAGAAGAGACCCAGTACTTC CASSFFLGLAEETQYF
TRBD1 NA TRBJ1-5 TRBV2 TGTGCCAGCAGAAGGACAGGGTTTAGTAATCAGCCCCAGCATTTT CASRRTGFSNQPQHF
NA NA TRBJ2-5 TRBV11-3 TGTGCCAGCAGCCTAGACACAGAAGAGACCCAGTACTTC CASSLDTEETQYF
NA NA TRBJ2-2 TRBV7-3 TGTGCCAGCAGCCCTAGCACCAGGCCCTACACCGGGGAGCTGTTTTTT CASSPSTRPYTGELFF
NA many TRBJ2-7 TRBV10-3 TGTGCCATCAGCCCCCTCCGGGACTCACTCCCTGAGTACTTC CAISPLRDSLPEYF
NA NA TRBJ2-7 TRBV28 TGTGCCAGCAGTTCCTGGAACTTCCCCACCTACGAGCAGTACTTC CASSSWNFPTYEQYF
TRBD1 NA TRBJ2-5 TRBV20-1 TGCAGTGCTAGAGTTATTCAGGGGGCGAAGACCCAGTACTTC CSARVIQGAKTQYF
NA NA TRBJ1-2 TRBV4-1 TGCGCCAGCAGCCAAGGTTGGAGAGGGAGTGGCTACACCTTC CASSQGWRGSGYTF
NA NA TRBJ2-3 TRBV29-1 TGCAGCGTTGACCGACAACACACAGATACGCAGTATTTT CSVDRQHTDTQYF
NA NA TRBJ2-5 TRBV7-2 TGTGCCAGCAGCTTTAGCCTTTGGGTAGAGACCCAGTACTTC CASSFSLWVETQYF
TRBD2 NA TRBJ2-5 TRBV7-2 TGTGCCAGCAGCACGACTAGCGCCCAAGGCAATGAGCAGTACTTC CASSTTSAQGNEQYF
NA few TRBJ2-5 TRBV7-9 TGTGCCAGCAGCTTGGGGACGCCTAGTATCCAAGAGACCCAGTACTTC CASSLGTPSIQETQYF
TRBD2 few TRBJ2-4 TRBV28 TGTGCCACCCACCGGGGGACTAGGCTGTACTTC CATHRGTRLYF
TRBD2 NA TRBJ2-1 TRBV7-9 TGTGCCAGCAGCTTACTCTCGTGGACTAGCGGTTCTTTCTCCTACAATGAGCAGTTCTTC CASSLLSWTSGSFSYNEQFF
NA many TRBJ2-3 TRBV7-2 TGTGCCAGCAGCAGTCGATCGGATACGCAGTATTTT CASSSRSDTQYF
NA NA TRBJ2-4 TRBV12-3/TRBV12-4 TGTGCCAGCAGTTCGACAGGGGAGGGTATTCAGTACTTC CASSSTGEGIQYF
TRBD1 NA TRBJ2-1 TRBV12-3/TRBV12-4 TGTGCCAGCAGTTTTGGGACAGGGGACGGGACCCAGTTCTTC CASSFGTGDGTQFF
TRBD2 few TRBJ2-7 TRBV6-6 TGTGCCAGCAATTCTCTCGCGGGAGTTTACGAGCAGTACTTC CASNSLAGVYEQYF
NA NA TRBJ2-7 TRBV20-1 TGCAGTGCTAGATTGCTGGGAGACGAGCAGTACTTC CSARLLGDEQYF
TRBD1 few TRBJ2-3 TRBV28 TGTGCCAGCAGACCCGGACAGGCGAGCACAGATACGCAGTATTTT CASRPGQASTDTQYF
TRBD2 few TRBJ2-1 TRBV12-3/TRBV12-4 TGTGCCAGCTCCCCCGGGACTAGCGGGACTAATGAGCAGTTCTTC CASSPGTSGTNEQFF